These T cell receptor beta chains were read from a single sample in a study of response to subunit inactivated influenza vaccine. TCRdb itself ran the RT-PCR reads through MiXCR, one entry per CDR3 protein. The top ten clones hold 7.6% of a sample with 600,000 to 850,000 distinct CDR3 sequences, 14% of them seen once. Here the sequenced sample was PBMCs from blood, taken roughly 2 weeks before vaccination. Receptor source: a man aged 50 to 59 who received an inactivated influenza vaccine. CDR3s include the opening cysteine and the closing phenylalanine or tryptophan. The order of the fields is J gene, D gene, clone size, V gene, CDR3 DNA, CDR3 protein. D genes are given only for firm matches. The size of a clone is reported for some rows only, either as once, few or many, or as a class for expanded clones.

>TRBJ1-2|NA|few|TRBV7-9
TGTGCCAGCAGCTTAGCTGCACTCTCTAACTATGGCTACACCTTC
CASSLAALSNYGYTF
>TRBJ2-7|TRBD2|NA|TRBV20-1
TGCAGTGCTAGGAGGGAGGGGTACGGGTCCTCCTACGAGCAGTACTTC
CSARREGYGSSYEQYF
>TRBJ1-5|NA|many|TRBV6-1
TGTGCCAGCAGCAAGGGTATCAATCAGCCCCAGCATTTT
CASSKGINQPQHF
>TRBJ1-5|TRBD1|NA|TRBV5-1
TGCGCCAGCGGCATAGACAGGGGCAATCAGCCACAGCATTTT
CASGIDRGNQPQHF
>TRBJ1-2|NA|NA|TRBV28
TGTGCCAGCAGTTCTTGGACAGCCTATGGCTACACCTTC
CASSSWTAYGYTF
>TRBJ2-2|NA|few|TRBV10-3
TGTGCCATCAGTGAGTCGGGCGGGTTTCGGACCGGGGAGCTGTTTTTT
CAISESGGFRTGELFF
>TRBJ2-1|NA|NA|TRBV11-3
TGTGCCAGCAGCTTATCGTGGCGGGACGGGGCGGACCATGAGCAGTTCTTC
CASSLSWRDGADHEQFF
>TRBJ1-4|NA|NA|TRBV11-2
TGTGCCAGCAGGGTGATGACAGACCGTAATGAAAAACTGTTTTTT
CASRVMTDRNEKLFF
>TRBJ2-7|TRBD1|many|TRBV7-6
TGTGCCAGCAGCGGTACGACAGGGGTTTTCGCAAAGCAGTACTTC
CASSGTTGVFAKQYF
>TRBJ2-5|TRBD1|NA|TRBV10-3
TGTGCCATCAGTGATTACCAGGGGGTGAAAGAGACCCAGTACTTC
CAISDYQGVKETQYF
>TRBJ2-1|TRBD1|many|TRBV18
TGTGCCAGCTCACCCGGGACAGGTATATACAATGAGCAGTTCTTC
CASSPGTGIYNEQFF
>TRBJ2-3|TRBD1|NA|TRBV29-1
TGCAGCGTCGCGGGGACAGGGACCTCAGATACGCAGTATTTT
CSVAGTGTSDTQYF
>TRBJ2-1|TRBD2|NA|TRBV20-1
TGCAGTGCTAGAAACCGGGGGGTATACAATGAGCAGTTCTTC
CSARNRGVYNEQFF
>TRBJ2-5|TRBD2|NA|TRBV24-1
TGTGCCACCAGTGATAGTGGGCGGACTAGCGGGAGGGAGACCCAGTACTTC
CATSDSGRTSGRETQYF
>TRBJ1-1|NA|NA|TRBV5-5
TGTGCCAGCAGCTTGGCGACAGCTGAAGCTTTCTTT
CASSLATAEAFF
>TRBJ1-4|NA|few|TRBV28
TGTGCCAGCAGTGTCTATAATGAAAAACTGTTTTTT
CASSVYNEKLFF
>TRBJ2-1|TRBD2|many|TRBV5-6
TGTGCCAGCAGCGGCGGGGGGAGGGCCTATATCTTCAATGAGCAGTTCTTC
CASSGGGRAYIFNEQFF
>TRBJ2-1|NA|few|TRBV20-1
TGCAGTGCTAAACTAGGGGGGGTGTATGAGCAGTTCTTC
CSAKLGGVYEQFF
>TRBJ2-7|NA|many|TRBV29-1
TGCAGCGTCTCGGACGGGGCAGGTTTCGAGCAGTACTTC
CSVSDGAGFEQYF
>TRBJ2-1|TRBD2|NA|TRBV5-1
TGCGCCAGCAGCAGGACTAGCGGGGGGTTTGAGCAGTTCTTC
CASSRTSGGFEQFF
>TRBJ1-1|NA|few|TRBV7-2
TGTGCCAGCAGCTTTCAGGGTTCGAGCACTGAAGCTTTCTTT
CASSFQGSSTEAFF
>TRBJ1-4|NA|NA|TRBV7-8
TGTGCCAGCAGCTTCTATAAGGGATCCGCTACTAATGAAAAACTGTTTTTT
CASSFYKGSATNEKLFF
>TRBJ2-7|TRBD2|NA|TRBV5-1
TGCGCCAGCAGCGGTCGGGAGGGAGTCGAGCAGTACTTC
CASSGREGVEQYF
>TRBJ2-7|TRBD2|NA|TRBV11-1
TGTGCCAGCAGCCGCAGGAGACTAGCGGCGTCCTACGAGCAGTACTTC
CASSRRRLAASYEQYF
>TRBJ2-1|TRBD2|few|TRBV28
TGTGCCAGCAGCCAAACCGGGACTATTATCTACAATGAGCAGTTCTTC
CASSQTGTIIYNEQFF
>TRBJ2-1|TRBD2|NA|TRBV6-1
TGTGCCAGCAGAGCACCGGGGGGGGATGAGCAGTTCTTC
CASRAPGGDEQFF
>TRBJ1-2|NA|NA|TRBV20-1
TGCAGTGCTCAGAATCAGGGGCGCTTCCTCGTTTATGGCTACACCTTC
CSAQNQGRFLVYGYTF
>TRBJ2-5|TRBD2|NA|TRBV7-8
TGTGCCAGCAGCTTAGAGACTAGCGGGAGCCTGGGGGAGACCCAGTACTTC
CASSLETSGSLGETQYF
>TRBJ1-1|NA|NA|TRBV7-2
TGTGCCAGCAGCTTAGACGGAGTCACTGAAGCTTTCTTT
CASSLDGVTEAFF
>TRBJ2-7|TRBD1|NA|TRBV7-9
TGTGCCAGCAGCAACCCGGGACAGGGGGTGGGCGAGCAGTACTTC
CASSNPGQGVGEQYF
>TRBJ2-6|NA|NA|TRBV6-2/TRBV6-3
TGTGCCAGCAGTCACTCTTCCGGGGCCAACGTCCTGACTTTC
CASSHSSGANVLTF
>TRBJ2-7|NA|many|TRBV27
TGTGCCAGCAGTTTATCGGGCAGGGTCGGCGAGCAGTACTTC
CASSLSGRVGEQYF
>TRBJ2-7|TRBD2|NA|TRBV20-1
TGCAGTGCTAGAGATATAGCGGGAGGTAAATACGAGCAGTACTTC
CSARDIAGGKYEQYF
>TRBJ1-2|NA|NA|TRBV15
TGTGCCACCAGCAGAGATCGATCAGGGTTTGATGGTGGCTACACCTTC
CATSRDRSGFDGGYTF
>TRBJ2-7|TRBD1|once|TRBV7-9
TGTGCCAGCAGCTCACCGGGACAGATTTGGCGCTCCTACGAGCAGTACTTC
CASSSPGQIWRSYEQYF
>TRBJ2-2|NA|NA|TRBV7-2
TGTGCCAGCAGCTCCCAGGGTTACACCGGGGAGCTGTTTTTT
CASSSQGYTGELFF